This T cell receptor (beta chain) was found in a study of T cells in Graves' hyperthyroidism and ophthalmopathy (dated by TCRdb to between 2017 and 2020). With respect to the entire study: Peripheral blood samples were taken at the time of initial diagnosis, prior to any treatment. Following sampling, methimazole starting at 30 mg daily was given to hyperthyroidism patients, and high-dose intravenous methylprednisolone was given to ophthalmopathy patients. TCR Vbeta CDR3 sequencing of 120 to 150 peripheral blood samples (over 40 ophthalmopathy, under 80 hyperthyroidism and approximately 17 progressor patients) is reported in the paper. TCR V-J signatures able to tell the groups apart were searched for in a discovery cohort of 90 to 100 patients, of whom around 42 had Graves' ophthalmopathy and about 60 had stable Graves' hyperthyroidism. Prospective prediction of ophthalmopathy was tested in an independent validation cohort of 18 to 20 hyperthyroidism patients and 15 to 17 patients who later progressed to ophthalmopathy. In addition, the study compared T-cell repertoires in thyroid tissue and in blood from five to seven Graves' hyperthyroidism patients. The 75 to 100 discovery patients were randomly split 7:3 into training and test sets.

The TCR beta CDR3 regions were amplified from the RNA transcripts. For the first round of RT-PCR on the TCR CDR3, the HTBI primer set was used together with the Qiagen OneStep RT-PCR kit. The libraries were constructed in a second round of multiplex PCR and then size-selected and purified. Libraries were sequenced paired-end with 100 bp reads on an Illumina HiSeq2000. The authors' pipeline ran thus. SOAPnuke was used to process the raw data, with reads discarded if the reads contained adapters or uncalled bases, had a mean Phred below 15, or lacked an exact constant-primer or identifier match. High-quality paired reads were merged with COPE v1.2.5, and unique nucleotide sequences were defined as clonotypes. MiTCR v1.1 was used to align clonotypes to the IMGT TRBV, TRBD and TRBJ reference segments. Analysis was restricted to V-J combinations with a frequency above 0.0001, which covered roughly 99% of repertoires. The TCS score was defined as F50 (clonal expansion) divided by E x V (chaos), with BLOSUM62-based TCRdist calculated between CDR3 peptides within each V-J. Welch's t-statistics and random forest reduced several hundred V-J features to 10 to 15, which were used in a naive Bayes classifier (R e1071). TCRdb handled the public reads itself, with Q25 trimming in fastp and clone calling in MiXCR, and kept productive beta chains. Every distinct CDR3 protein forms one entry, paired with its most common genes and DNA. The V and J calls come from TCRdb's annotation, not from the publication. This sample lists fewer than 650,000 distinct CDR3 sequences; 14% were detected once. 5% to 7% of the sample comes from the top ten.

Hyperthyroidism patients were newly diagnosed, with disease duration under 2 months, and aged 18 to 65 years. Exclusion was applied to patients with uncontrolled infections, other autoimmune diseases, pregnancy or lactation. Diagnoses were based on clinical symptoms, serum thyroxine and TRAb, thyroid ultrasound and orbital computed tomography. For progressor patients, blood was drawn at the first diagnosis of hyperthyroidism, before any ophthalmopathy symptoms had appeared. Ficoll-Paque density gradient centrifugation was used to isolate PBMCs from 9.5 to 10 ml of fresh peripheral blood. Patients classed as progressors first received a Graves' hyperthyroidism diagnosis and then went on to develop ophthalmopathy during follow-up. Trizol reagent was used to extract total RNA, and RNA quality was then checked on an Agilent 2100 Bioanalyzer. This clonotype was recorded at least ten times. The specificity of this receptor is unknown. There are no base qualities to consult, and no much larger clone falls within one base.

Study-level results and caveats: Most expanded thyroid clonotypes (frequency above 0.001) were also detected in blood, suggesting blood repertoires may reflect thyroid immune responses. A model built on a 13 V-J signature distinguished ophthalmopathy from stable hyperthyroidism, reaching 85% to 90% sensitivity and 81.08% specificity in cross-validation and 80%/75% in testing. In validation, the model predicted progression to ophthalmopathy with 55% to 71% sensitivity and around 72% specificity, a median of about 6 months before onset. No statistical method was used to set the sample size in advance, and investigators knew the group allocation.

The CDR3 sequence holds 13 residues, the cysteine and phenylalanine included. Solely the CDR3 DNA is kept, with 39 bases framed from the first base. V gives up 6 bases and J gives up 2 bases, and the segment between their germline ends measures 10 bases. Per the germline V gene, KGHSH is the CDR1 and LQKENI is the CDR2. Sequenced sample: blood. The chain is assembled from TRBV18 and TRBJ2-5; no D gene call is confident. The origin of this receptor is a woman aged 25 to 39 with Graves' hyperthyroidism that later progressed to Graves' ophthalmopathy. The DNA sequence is TGTGCCAGCTCTCAGCTGCAGCAAGAGACCCAGTACTTC. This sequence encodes CASSQLQQETQYF.